The clone carrying this TCR beta chain was seen only a few times. Its target is unknown. cDNA libraries for TCR alpha and TCR beta, carrying sample barcodes and UMIs, came from 5'RACE with constant-segment primers. Each CDR3 protein is one row after TCRdb ran MiXCR on the 5' RACE reads. The sample lists about 81,000 distinct CDR3 sequences; nearly 25% were seen once. These data come from a study of T-cell memory formation after mild COVID-19. General study points: Chiefly within CM and EM were the contracting CD4+ clones; CD8+ ones were within EMRA.

CDR3 length equals 14 residues. Between the trimmed V and J ends, which lost 2 bases and 3 bases, there was a span of 9 bases. Germline-derived CDR1 and CDR2 are MNHEY and SVGAGI. J is TRBJ2-3 and V is TRBV6-5; tentative D call: TRBD2 (6 bases). The specimen was PBMCs or a T cell subset sorted from them (not recorded which). The TCR comes from a man aged 18 to 30 who had mild COVID-19 (a few samples of this study predate the infection). Cell type and time point are not known. The CDR3 loop is CASSYAGRTDTQYF. CDR3 DNA: TGTGCCAGCAGTTACGCGGGGAGGACAGATACGCAGTATTTT.